The 20 T cell receptor beta chains below were found in one sample sequenced in a study of OX40 agonist ivuxolimab in advanced cancers. Libraries were prepared by immunoSEQ multiplex PCR; TCRdb keeps only in-frame clonotypes and omits some of them. The data show 65,000 to 95,000 clones, 75% to 90% seen once. The source was CD4+ or CD8+ T cells sorted from blood, collected in a trial of the OX40 agonist ivuxolimab. These TCRs come from an adult with an advanced solid tumor such as melanoma, head and neck, liver or kidney cancer.

J is TRBJ2-3 and V is TRBV18, with 11 nucleotides matching TRBD2. Germline V gene lookup returns CDR1 KGHSH and CDR2 LQKENI. This CDR3 is 16 amino acids long. After removal of 4 bases from V and 3 bases from J, the junction contained 6 bases not matched to a gene. The CDR3 spells CASSRQGTSGTDTQYF. The CDR3 nucleotides read TGTGCCAGCTCACGACAAGGGACTAGCGGAACAGATACGCAGTATTTT.

V usage is TRBV5-5 and J usage is TRBJ2-7; a possible D gene is TRBD2 (5 bases). This CDR3 is 15 amino acids long. Germline loops: CDR1 SGHKS, CDR2 YYEKEE (reference sequence). Deletions cut 0 bases from V and 4 bases from J, with 14 bases between. The CDR3 sequence is CASSLVGRGRYEQYF. As DNA, the CDR3 is TGTGCCAGCAGCTTGGTGGGGAGAGGGCGGTACGAGCAGTACTTC.

The chain is built from TRBV2 and TRBJ1-6; perhaps TRBD1 as D (5 bases). V gave up 6 bases and J gave up 4 bases, with 16 bases separating them. CDR3 length: 16 residues. Germline V gene data show CDR1 as SNHLY and CDR2 as FYNNEI. CDR3 residues: CASSHTGRRYNSPLHF. CDR3 DNA: TGTGCCAGCAGCCATACGGGACGCAGATATAATTCACCCCTCCACTTT.

V and J are TRBV4-3 and TRBJ2-7, with 9 bases fitting TRBD1. CDR1 and CDR2 from the germline V gene are LGHNA and YSLEER. V gave up 3 bases and J gave up 4 bases; unmatched junction bases: 1. CDR3 length equals 13 residues. For the CDR3, the DNA is TGCGCCAGCAGCCAGGGGACAGGGTACGAGCAGTACTTC. It translates to CASSQGTGYEQYF.

The chain is built from TRBV5-5 and TRBJ2-7; D unresolved. Germline V gives CDR1 SGHKS, CDR2 YYEKEE (reference sequence). V was pared by 0 bases and J by 4 bases, with 8 bases between. This CDR3 region has 13 residues. This chain's CDR3 is CASSLGGLYEQYF. DNA for the CDR3: TGTGCCAGCAGCTTGGGTGGGTTGTACGAGCAGTACTTC.

The chain links TRBV10-2 to TRBJ2-3; D is perhaps TRBD2 (9 bases). V lost 6 bases and J lost 6, with 16 bases in between. The CDR3 loop spans 14 amino acids. Germline CDR1 and CDR2: WSHSY and SAAADI. The CDR3 DNA reads as TGCGCCAGCAGCTTAGCGGGGGACAGGGATACGCAGTATTTT. Translation gives CASSLAGDRDTQYF.

The rearrangement links TRBV7-2 to TRBJ2-7; TRBD2 aligns across 9 bases. Germline V gene lookup returns CDR1 SGHTA and CDR2 FQGNSA. Germline trimming cut 5 bases from V and 0 bases from J; bases unmatched to any gene: 8. The CDR3 runs 16 residues. The CDR3 region is CASSPQLAGRSYEQYF. The CDR3 DNA is TGTGCCAGCAGCCCCCAACTAGCGGGTCGCTCCTACGAGCAGTACTTC.

The CDR3 region is CASSFSGTGPYEQYF. The CDR3 DNA reads TGTGCCAGCAGCTTTTCCGGGACAGGGCCCTACGAGCAGTACTTC. The chain carries TRBV7-9 and TRBJ2-5; 9 bases match TRBD1. Near its end, the DNA agrees better with TRBJ2-7, so the J call may be wrong. This CDR3 contains 15 residues. Per germline, CDR1 SEHNR and CDR2 FQNEAQ (reference sequence).

The chain recombines TRBV23-1 with TRBJ2-4, with D uncertain. Being an ORF, TRBV23-1 has a function that is uncertain. This CDR3 has 15 residues. Between the trimmed V and J ends, which lost 0 bases and 5 bases, there was a span of 11 bases. The CDR3 sequence: CASSQSRAAQNIQYF. In DNA, the CDR3 is TGCGCCAGCAGTCAATCCCGGGCAGCACAAAACATTCAGTACTTC.

The chain is built from TRBV7-9 and TRBJ2-1, with TRBD2 matching 9 bases. J lost 9 bases, V lost 5 bases, and 5 bases had no gene match. The CDR3 consists of 13 residues. The germline gives CDR1 SEHNR, CDR2 FQNEAQ (reference sequence). The CDR3 loop is CASSPGLAREQFF. CDR3 nucleotides: TGTGCCAGCAGCCCCGGACTAGCGCGTGAGCAGTTCTTC.

A single count supports this clone. This chain links TRBV4-2 with TRBJ1-3; weak D call: TRBD1 (5 bases). Germline CDR1 LGHNA, CDR2 YNFKEQ. Trimming pared 0 bases from V and 4 bases from J, leaving 7 bases between. CDR3 length: 14 amino acids. The CDR3: CASSQEYRGNTIYF. For the CDR3, the DNA is TGTGCCAGCAGCCAAGAATACAGGGGAAACACCATATATTTT.

This rearrangement joins TRBV14 to TRBJ2-7; 8 bases align to TRBD1. The V gene's germline CDR1 is SGHDN and CDR2 FVKESK. The ends lost 3 bases at V and 3 bases at J; junction bases unmatched: 13. This CDR3 is built from 17 residues. The CDR3 DNA is TGTGCCAGCAGCCACACTTCGACAGGGGTGAGAGGCTACGAGCAGTACTTC. The encoded protein is CASSHTSTGVRGYEQYF.

This clone was seen at least ten times. CDR3 sequence reads: CASSGGLDSYNEQFF. CDR3 DNA: TGTGCCAGCAGTGGGGGACTAGACTCCTACAATGAGCAGTTCTTC. This chain joins TRBV6-1 and TRBJ2-1; the match to TRBD2 covers 8 bases. This CDR3 has 15 amino acids. Germline V lookup: CDR1 MNHNS, CDR2 SASEGT. J lost 0 bases, V lost 4 bases, and 2 bases had no gene match.

V usage is TRBV6-6 and J usage is TRBJ2-7, with 7 bases matching TRBD2. V shed 5 bases and J 4 bases; nucleotides not matched to a gene: 11. This CDR3 comprises 15 residues. Germline V lookup: CDR1 MNHNY, CDR2 SVGAGI (reference sequence). The CDR3 protein is CASSLSPGLRYEQYF. The CDR3 nucleotides are TGTGCCAGCAGTCTCTCTCCGGGACTACGATACGAGCAGTACTTC.

The chain carries TRBV10-1 and TRBJ1-4; 7 nucleotides agree with TRBD1. J lost 0 bases, V lost 6 bases, and 13 bases had no gene match. This CDR3 region has 18 residues. Germline V gene lookup returns CDR1 WNHNN and CDR2 SYGVQD (reference sequence). CDR3 amino acids: CASRDDRERVATNEKLFF. In DNA, the CDR3 is TGCGCCAGCAGAGACGACAGGGAGAGAGTTGCAACTAATGAAAAACTGTTTTTT.

The rearrangement joins TRBV5-1 to TRBJ1-4, with 8 bases that match TRBD1. With 0 bases clipped from V and 7 bases from J, the junction kept 8 bases outside the gene matches. CDR1 SGHRS and CDR2 YFSETQ come from the germline V gene. This CDR3 contains 16 residues. The CDR3 protein is CASSLEAGGGIEKLFF. In nucleotides, the CDR3 is TGCGCCAGCAGCTTGGAGGCAGGGGGCGGGATTGAAAAACTGTTTTTT. The full variable domain, completed using reference TRBV5-1 and TRBJ1-4, is KAGVTQTPRYLIKTRGQQVTLSCSPISGHRSVSWYQQTPGQGLQFLFEYFSETQRNKGNFPGRFSGRQFSNSRSEMNVSTLELGDSALYLCASSLEAGGGIEKLFFGSGTQLSVL.

This chain uses TRBV9 with TRBJ1-1; D perhaps matches TRBD1 (6 bases). V shed 0 bases and J shed 5 bases, with 8 bases lying between them. The CDR3 sequence is 13 residues long. Germline V gene lookup returns CDR1 SGDLS and CDR2 YYNGEE. DNA for the CDR3: TGTGCCAGCAGCGTAGGCAGGGGAACTGAAGCTTTCTTT. Translating it yields CASSVGRGTEAFF.

The chain uses TRBV7-3 and TRBJ2-2; 7 bases match TRBD2. Germline CDR1 reads SGHTA; CDR2 reads FQGTGA. This CDR3 has 14 amino acids. The V segment lost 3 bases and the J segment 4 bases; nucleotides outside the gene matches: 2. CDR3 amino acids: CASSFASGTGELFF. The CDR3 nucleotides are TGTGCCAGCAGCTTCGCTAGCGGCACCGGGGAGCTGTTTTTT.

The CDR3 sequence: CASSLVLDEQFF. The CDR3 coding sequence is TGTGCCAGCAGCTTAGTTCTAGATGAGCAGTTCTTC. The chain recombines TRBV11-2 with TRBJ2-1; unclear D gene. Trimming took 1 base from V and 8 from J, leaving 6 bases between them. Germline CDR1 SGHAT, CDR2 FQNNGV. There are 12 residues in the CDR3.

The CDR3 DNA follows: TGTGCCAGCAGCAACCTCGTGCGGGGTTCAGGGCTCACAGATACGCAGTATTTT. This translates into CASSNLVRGSGLTDTQYF. The chain couples TRBV14 to TRBJ2-3; tentative D call: TRBD2 (6 bases). This CDR3 region has 18 residues. V lost 5 bases and J 2 bases, leaving 23 bases between the germline ends. The germline V gene has CDR1 SGHDN and CDR2 FVKESK.